The subject of this entry is one T cell receptor (beta chain). Its antigen is still unknown. These data originate in a study of T-cell reconstitution after alpha-beta-depleted transplantation in children. Study results and caveats: Alpha-beta T cells about two months after transplant reportedly derived from several hundred expanded graft clones. After one year, T-cell counts and TCRbeta diversity mostly came from new T cells.

With 4 bases clipped from V and 2 bases from J, the junction kept 12 bases outside the gene matches. The CDR3 has 17 residues. Germline CDR1 is SGHRS and CDR2 is YFSETQ. The library targeted TCRbeta and was prepared with unique molecular identifiers. TCRdb fed the PCR reads into MiXCR, producing one record per CDR3 protein. The sample lists roughly 100,000 distinct CDR3 sequences; 7% to 8% were seen once. The sequencing used PBMCs, collected before TCRalphabeta/CD19-depleted stem cell transplant. The receptor comes from a boy aged 2 to 10 with acute lymphoblastic leukemia, due to receive a stem cell transplant. This rearrangement joins TRBV5-1 to TRBJ2-3; 8 bases fit TRBD2. Here the CDR3 reads CASSLSRAGAITDTQYF. CDR3 nucleotide sequence: TGCGCCAGCAGCCTTTCGAGAGCGGGGGCCATCACAGATACGCAGTATTTT.